This T cell receptor beta chain is drawn from a study of B cell selection in AIRE deficiency. The regulatory T cell sort gate was CD4+CD25hiCD127low/negative. TCRdb's table, derived via immunoSEQ multiplex PCR, lists solely in-frame clones and lacks some. The sample includes roughly 24,000 clones, approximately 92% seen only once; the top ten take approximately 1.1%. Germline V gives CDR1 LNHDA, CDR2 SQIVND (reference sequence). The CDR3 totals 13 residues. The V gene lost 1 base and the J gene lost 3 bases, with 7 bases spanning the gap. This TCR was recovered from a human donor in good health. Sequencing was carried out using CD4+CD25+ Tregs sorted from PBMCs. The V gene is TRBV19, the J gene TRBJ2-7; no clear D. The CDR3 loop reads CASSIGKNYEQYF. As DNA, the CDR3 is TGTGCCAGTAGTATAGGCAAGAACTACGAGCAGTACTTC.